The 32 T cell receptor beta chains reported below all come from one sample, sequenced in a study of T cell responses to AZD1222 COVID-19 vaccine. Assay: immunoSEQ multiplex PCR; the TCRdb copy retains only in-frame clones and omits some. The profile shows around 26,000 clones, 88% of them singletons. The sample consisted of peripheral blood, taken 28 days after the second AZD1222 dose. The source of these receptors is an adult who received the AZD1222 COVID-19 vaccine.

This chain links TRBV5-6 with TRBJ1-1, with a possible D match to TRBD1 (6 bases). The CDR3 is 11 residues long. In germline, CDR1 is SGHDT, CDR2 YYEEEE. V gave up 4 bases and J gave up 7 bases, with 8 bases separating them. CDR3 protein: CASSQDSEAFF. CDR3 nucleotide sequence: TGTGCCAGCAGCCAGGACAGTGAAGCTTTCTTT.

This chain connects TRBV5-5 to TRBJ1-1; D gene uncertain. Between the trimmed V and J ends, which lost 4 bases and 1 base, there was a span of 14 bases. This CDR3 is 15 amino acids long. Germline assignment: CDR1 SGHKS and CDR2 YYEKEE (reference sequence). In DNA, the CDR3 is TGTGCCAGCAGCCCCCGGGCTCGAGGGAACACTGAAGCTTTCTTT. Protein sequence: CASSPRARGNTEAFF.

The chain uses TRBV27 and TRBJ1-3; TRBD1 matches at 9 bases. Germline V gives CDR1 MNHEY, CDR2 SMNVEV (reference sequence). The CDR3 totals 21 residues. V shed 5 bases and J 0 bases; nucleotides not matched to a gene: 20. CDR3 sequence reads: CASSPPTGGYFKKFSGNTIYF. CDR3 coding DNA: TGTGCCAGCAGTCCGCCGACAGGGGGTTATTTCAAAAAGTTCTCTGGAAACACCATATATTTT.

The genes are TRBV5-1 and TRBJ2-7; TRBD1 aligns across 10 bases. The ends lost 5 bases at V and 3 bases at J; junction bases unmatched: 8. The CDR3 totals 15 residues. Germline-derived CDR1 and CDR2 are SGHRS and YFSETQ. In nucleotides, the CDR3 is TGCGCCAGCAGTTCGACCGGGACAGGGGTCTACGAGCAGTACTTC. Encoded protein: CASSSTGTGVYEQYF.

The V gene is TRBV6-5, the J gene TRBJ1-5; 12 bases align to TRBD1. The CDR3 has 15 residues. CDR1 is MNHEY and CDR2 is SVGAGI in the germline V gene. Trimming removed 7 bases from V and 7 bases from J; junction bases left unmatched: 8. CDR3 protein: CASTSGTGGGQPQHF. The CDR3 DNA reads as TGTGCCAGCACCTCCGGGACAGGGGGCGGGCAGCCCCAGCATTTT.

This clone was detected a few times. The gene calls are TRBV15 and TRBJ1-1, with D hard to call. The germline V and J ends were trimmed by 4 bases and 5 bases, with 11 bases remaining between them. The length of the CDR3 is 13 residues. The V gene's germline CDR1 is LNHNV and CDR2 YYDKDF (reference sequence). CDR3 amino acids: CATSKGPRTEAFF. CDR3 sequence (DNA): TGTGCCACCAGCAAGGGTCCGCGGACTGAAGCTTTCTTT. Using reference TRBV15 and TRBJ1-1 for the parts outside the CDR3, the full variable domain is DAMVIQNPRYQVTQFGKPVTLSCSQTLNHNVMYWYQQKSSQAPKLLFHYYDKDFNNEADTPDNFQSRRPNTSFCFLDIRSPGLGDTAMYLCATSKGPRTEAFFGQGTRLTVV.

The chain combines TRBV9 with TRBJ1-2; D is uncertain. Looked up from germline, CDR1 is SGDLS and CDR2 is YYNGEE. CDR3 length: 15 amino acids. With 0 bases removed from V and 2 bases from J, the gap between germline ends came to 11 bases. In DNA form, the CDR3 reads TGTGCCAGCAGCGTAGCTGACGGTGGGAACTATGGCTACACCTTC. This codes for CASSVADGGNYGYTF. Combining the CDR3 with reference TRBV9 and TRBJ1-2 gives the whole variable domain DSGVTQTPKHLITATGQRVTLRCSPRSGDLSVYWYQQSLDQGLQFLIQYYNGEERAKGNILERFSAQQFPDLHSELNLSSLELGDSALYFCASSVADGGNYGYTFGSGTRLTVV.

This chain connects TRBV4-3 to TRBJ1-2; D gene unclear. Per the germline V gene, CDR1 is LGHNA and CDR2 is YSLEER. Trimming left V 0 bases short and J 8 bases short, with 10 bases between. The CDR3 has 13 amino acids. The chain's CDR3 is CASSQDRGGGYTF. The CDR3 DNA reads TGCGCCAGCAGCCAAGATCGGGGTGGAGGCTACACCTTC.

This clone was seen only a few times. The chain recombines TRBV3-1 (or the pseudogene TRBV3-2) with TRBJ1-2; D may be TRBD1 (5 bases). The germline CDR1 and CDR2 sequences are LGHDT and YNNKEL (reference sequence). This CDR3 is built from 13 residues. V shed 4 bases and J shed 1 base, with 7 bases lying between them. In nucleotides, the CDR3 is TGTGCCAGCAGCCCGGGGCTTAACTATGGCTACACCTTC. Its translation is CASSPGLNYGYTF.

The J gene is TRBJ2-3, the V gene TRBV9, with D uncertain. The V end lost 6 bases, the J end lost 0 bases, and 8 bases lay between the germline ends. This CDR3 contains 13 residues. Germline assignment: CDR1 SGDLS and CDR2 YYNGEE. CDR3 sequence (DNA): TGTGCCAGCAATAAACCCAGCACAGATACGCAGTATTTT. It encodes CASNKPSTDTQYF.

This chain uses TRBV28 with TRBJ1-5; D is perhaps TRBD1 (6 bases). The V end was cut by 5 bases, the J end by 7 bases, with 15 bases between. The length of the CDR3 is 14 residues. Germline-derived CDR1 and CDR2 are MDHEN and SYDVKM. CDR3 sequence: CASSIQGRKQPQHF. CDR3 DNA: TGTGCCAGCAGTATACAGGGACGAAAACAGCCCCAGCATTTT.

The CDR3 region is CASTQGNYGYTF. DNA of the CDR3: TGTGCCAGCACCCAGGGGAACTATGGCTACACCTTC. V is TRBV28 and J is TRBJ1-2, with D possibly being TRBD1 (6 bases). The V end lost 7 bases, the J end lost 2 bases, and 8 bases lay between the germline ends. This CDR3 contains 12 residues. Germline V gene data show CDR1 as MDHEN and CDR2 as SYDVKM.

V is TRBV3-1 (or the pseudogene TRBV3-2) and J is TRBJ2-1; D tentatively reads TRBD1 or TRBD2 (5 bases each). In germline, CDR1 is LGHDT, CDR2 YNNKEL (reference sequence). This CDR3 has 14 amino acids. Trimming cost V 2 bases and J 6 bases, with 11 bases left between them. CDR3 region: CASSQRGASNEQFF. CDR3 in DNA: TGTGCCAGCAGCCAACGAGGGGCTAGCAATGAGCAGTTCTTC.

The rearrangement uses TRBV5-6 and TRBJ1-3; D not resolved. Germline CDR1 and CDR2: SGHDT and YYEEEE. The CDR3 loop spans 15 amino acids. V lost 4 bases to trimming and J lost 0 bases, with 11 bases between them. In DNA, the CDR3 is TGTGCCAGCAGCAATTTGCGAAACTCTGGAAACACCATATATTTT. Its translation: CASSNLRNSGNTIYF.

The V and J genes are TRBV4-3 and TRBJ1-2; a possible D gene is TRBD1 (5 bases). Germline CDR1 is LGHNA and CDR2 is YSLEER. This CDR3 contains 14 residues. V lost 4 bases, J lost 6 bases, and 15 bases lay in between. The chain's CDR3 is CASSRDPTRDGYTF. In DNA form, the CDR3 reads TGCGCCAGCAGCCGGGACCCCACAAGGGATGGCTACACCTTC.

The V gene is TRBV2, the J gene TRBJ1-1, with 7 bases fitting TRBD1. The V gene end was trimmed by 10 bases and the J gene end by 1 base; junction bases not matched to a gene: 6. The germline V gene has CDR1 SNHLY and CDR2 FYNNEI. The CDR3 contains 13 residues. CDR3: CANYRGRNTEAFF. The CDR3, as DNA: TGTGCCAACTACAGGGGTCGGAACACTGAAGCTTTCTTT.

The V gene is TRBV12-3 or TRBV12-4, the J gene TRBJ1-2; the D is unclear. V was cut by 7 bases and J by 8 bases, with 14 bases left in between. The CDR3 runs to 12 residues. CDR3 bases: TGTGCCAGCACCTCCTCGGGTAGCGGCTACACCTTC. The encoded protein is CASTSSGSGYTF.

The chain has TRBV7-8 and TRBJ1-2; TRBD1 matches at 8 bases. Trimming took 3 bases from V and 2 from J; bases not matched to a gene: 5. CDR1 is SGHVS and CDR2 is FQNEAQ in the germline V gene. This CDR3 comprises 15 residues. DNA for the CDR3: TGTGCCAGCAGCTTGACCGGACAGGGAAACTATGGCTACACCTTC. It is translated as CASSLTGQGNYGYTF.

The gene calls are TRBV6-1 and TRBJ1-2; a weak D match, TRBD1 (6 bases). The V gene's germline CDR1 is MNHNS and CDR2 SASEGT. CDR3 length: 16 residues. V gave up 2 bases and J gave up 7 bases, with 20 bases separating them. The CDR3 bases are TGTGCCAGCAGTGAATACGTGGGGGGCCGGGTACTTGGCTACACCTTC. Its translation: CASSEYVGGRVLGYTF.

J is TRBJ2-3 and V is TRBV5-8; 7 nucleotides agree with TRBD1. The germline CDR1 and CDR2 sequences are SGHTS and YDEGEE. This CDR3 has 14 amino acids. With 4 bases clipped from V and 6 bases from J, the junction kept 8 bases outside the gene matches. Here the CDR3 reads CASSLVGGADTQYF. The CDR3 DNA sequence: TGTGCCAGCAGCCTGGTAGGGGGCGCGGATACGCAGTATTTT.

This clone was counted once. The chain combines TRBV11-2 with TRBJ2-3; 8 nucleotides agree with TRBD1. The length of the CDR3 is 14 residues. CDR1 SGHAT and CDR2 FQNNGV come from the germline V gene. Losses at the gene ends were 11 bases for V and 3 bases for J; bases not matched to a gene: 10. CDR3 in amino acids: CASGQGRWTDTQYF. As DNA, the CDR3 is TGTGCCTCCGGACAGGGTCGGTGGACAGATACGCAGTATTTT.

The chain combines TRBV4-1 with TRBJ1-4; TRBD1 matches 12 bases. V shed 0 bases, J shed 2 bases, and the junction held 4 bases outside the gene matches. From germline, CDR1 is MGHRA and CDR2 YSYEKL. This CDR3 contains 18 residues. The CDR3 here is CASSQDPGTGGTNEKLFF. CDR3 sequence (DNA): TGCGCCAGCAGCCAAGACCCCGGGACAGGGGGCACTAATGAAAAACTGTTTTTT.

The chain couples TRBV7-8 to TRBJ2-3; 7 nucleotides match TRBD2. This CDR3 contains 14 residues. The V and J ends lost 5 bases and 3 bases, in that order; junction bases with no gene match: 5. The germline V gene has CDR1 SGHVS and CDR2 FQNEAQ. CDR3 amino acids: CASSRIGGTDTQYF. The CDR3 region has the DNA TGTGCCAGCAGCCGAATCGGGGGGACAGATACGCAGTATTTT.

V is TRBV7-3 and J is TRBJ2-2, with TRBD2 matching 9 bases. This CDR3 spans 16 amino acids. Germline trimming cut 4 bases from V and 3 bases from J; bases unmatched to any gene: 6. Germline V gene sequence: CDR1 SGHTA, CDR2 FQGTGA. CDR3 sequence: CASSYRGGADTGELFF. The CDR3 bases are TGTGCCAGCAGCTACCGCGGGGGGGCGGACACCGGGGAGCTGTTTTTT.

CDR3 region: CASSQDSSGNTIYF. The CDR3 DNA is TGTGCCAGCAGCCAAGACAGCTCTGGAAACACCATATATTTT. This chain joins TRBV3-1 (or the pseudogene TRBV3-2) and TRBJ1-3, with unresolved D. V was cut by 0 bases and J by 0 bases, with 3 bases left in between. The CDR3 has 14 residues. CDR1 and CDR2 (germline): LGHDT, YNNKEL (reference sequence).

The genes are TRBV4-3 and TRBJ1-3; perhaps TRBD1 as D (6 bases). CDR1 is LGHNA and CDR2 is YSLEER in the germline V gene. CDR3 size: 18 residues. Trimming took off 0 bases at V and 4 bases at J, with 19 bases between the two ends. The CDR3 DNA is TGCGCCAGCAGCCAAGAGGGGAACAGGGCCTCTCTAGGAAACACCATATATTTT. Its protein is CASSQEGNRASLGNTIYF.

The J gene is TRBJ1-6, the V gene TRBV5-4; tentatively, D is TRBD1 (5 bases). The CDR3 length is 14 residues. Germline V gene data show CDR1 as SGHNT and CDR2 as YYREEE (reference sequence). V dropped 1 base and J dropped 8 bases, with 10 bases sitting between them. CDR3 bases: TGTGCCAGCAGCTTGCAGGGTAGGGATTCACCCCTCCACTTT. It is translated as CASSLQGRDSPLHF.

The chain carries TRBV6-5 and TRBJ2-4; perhaps TRBD2 as D (7 bases). The germline V gene has CDR1 MNHEY and CDR2 SVGAGI. The CDR3 spans 16 residues. V was trimmed by 0 bases and J by 2 bases, leaving 11 bases between them. The DNA of the CDR3 is TGTGCCAGCAGTTACTCGGTGGGGGGGCCCAAAAACATTCAGTACTTC. Amino acids: CASSYSVGGPKNIQYF.

The rearrangement joins TRBV19 to TRBJ1-1, with 9 bases identical to TRBD1. The CDR3 sequence is 15 residues long. J gave up 5 bases and V 2 bases, and 6 bases lay outside the gene matches. Germline lookup yields CDR1 LNHDA and CDR2 SQIVND (reference sequence). The DNA of the CDR3 is TGTGCCAGTAGTATAACGGGGACAGGGAAAACTGAAGCTTTCTTT. Its translation: CASSITGTGKTEAFF.

The J gene is TRBJ2-7, the V gene TRBV6-5, with 9 bases lining up with TRBD1. Germline V gene sequence: CDR1 MNHEY, CDR2 SVGAGI. Trimming cost V 6 bases and J 2 bases; bases outside gene matches: 5. The length of the CDR3 is 14 residues. The CDR3 sequence is CASRGTGPPYEQYF. CDR3 sequence (DNA): TGTGCCAGCAGAGGGACAGGGCCTCCCTACGAGCAGTACTTC.

The CDR3 region is CASHPSTNEKLFF. CDR3 nucleotide sequence: TGTGCCAGCCACCCGTCAACTAATGAAAAACTGTTTTTT. The V call is TRBV6-5, the J call TRBJ1-4; no reliable D call. CDR1 and CDR2 from the germline V gene are MNHEY and SVGAGI. The CDR3 loop spans 13 amino acids. V was cut by 8 bases and J by 0 bases, with 7 bases left in between.

This clone has a single count. V usage is TRBV11-2 and J usage is TRBJ2-7; 7 nucleotides line up with TRBD1. This CDR3 spans 16 amino acids. From germline, CDR1 is SGHAT and CDR2 FQNNGV. V shed 5 bases and J 4 bases; nucleotides not matched to a gene: 14. CDR3 coding DNA: TGTGCCAGCAGCCCTACAGGGGACCGAAGCTTATACGAGCAGTACTTC. Protein product: CASSPTGDRSLYEQYF. The whole variable domain, filled in from reference TRBV11-2 and TRBJ2-7, reads EAGVAQSPRYKIIEKRQSVAFWCNPISGHATLYWYQQILGQGPKLLIQFQNNGVVDDSQLPKDRFSAERLKGVDSTLKIQPAKLEDSAVYLCASSPTGDRSLYEQYFGPGTRLTVT.